The rows below give T cell receptor beta chains drawn from one sample of a study of metastatic and nonmetastatic thyroid tumors. From the PCR reads, TCRdb re-called clones with MiXCR. Of 30,000 to 40,000 clones detected, less than 30% appear once; the ten largest clones hold 6.5% to 9%. The sample comprised blood. The receptors were sampled from a female donor with papillary thyroid cancer or a benign thyroid nodule (not recorded which). Some clones in this sample may be carry-over from other donors' samples. Both conserved end residues are part of each CDR3. Fields, in order: clone size, D gene, V gene, J gene, CDR3 DNA, CDR3 protein. D genes are given only for firm matches. For some rows the clone size is stated as once, few or many, or as a class when expanded; others skip it.

-	-	TRBV11-2	TRBJ1-3	TGTGCCAGCAGCTTCGGGCCAAACACCATATATTTT	CASSFGPNTIYF
many	-	TRBV11-2	TRBJ1-3	TGTGCCAGCAGCTTAGATTCGGGCTCTGGAAACACCATATATTTT	CASSLDSGSGNTIYF
many	-	TRBV5-1	TRBJ1-3	TGCGCCAGCAGCTTTGGAAGTTACTCTGGAAACACCATATATTTT	CASSFGSYSGNTIYF
many	-	TRBV29-1	TRBJ1-1	TGCAGCGGGAGTAGGGGGACTGAAGCTTTCTTT	CSGSRGTEAFF
-	-	TRBV27	TRBJ2-3	TGTGCTAGCATCTTAGAGAATACGCAGTATTTT	CASILENTQYF
-	-	TRBV3-1	TRBJ2-1	TGTGCCAGCAGCCAATACTACGGCAACTACAATGACCAGTGCTTC	CASSQYYGNYNDQCF
-	TRBD1	TRBV9	TRBJ1-3	TGTGCCAGCAGCGTAGTGACAGGGCAAGTAAACACCATATATTTT	CASSVVTGQVNTIYF
many	-	TRBV30	TRBJ2-6	TGTGCCTGGAGTGGATCTCGGGACTCTGGGGCCAACGTCCTGACTTTC	CAWSGSRDSGANVLTF
many	-	TRBV12-5	TRBJ1-4	TGTGCTAGGGCCGGGGGGTGGGTTTTTTTT	CARAGGWVFF
few	-	TRBV27	TRBJ2-7	TGTGCCAGCAGTCCCTCCCGAGCCCGCTCCCCCTACGAGCAGTACTTC	CASSPSRARSPYEQYF
medium-sized	-	TRBV19	TRBJ2-6	TGTGCCAGCACCGGGACCGGGGCCAACGTCCTGACTTTC	CASTGTGANVLTF
-	TRBD1	TRBV6-1	TRBJ2-7	TGTGCCAGCAAGCTTGGGACAGGGGTGTACGAGCAGTACTTC	CASKLGTGVYEQYF
many	TRBD1	TRBV19	TRBJ1-1	TGTGCCAGTAGTGATCCGGGACAGGGACGGAACACTGAAGCTTTCTTT	CASSDPGQGRNTEAFF
once	-	TRBV5-5	TRBJ1-2	TGTGCCAGCAGCTTTGGACACGTAGCTAACCATGGCTACACCTTC	CASSFGHVANHGYTF
many	TRBD1	TRBV3-1	TRBJ2-3	TGTGCCAGCAGCCAAGAAAAGGGACAGGGGGGTGTAGGCACAGATACGCAGTATTTT	CASSQEKGQGGVGTDTQYF
many	-	TRBV30	TRBJ1-3	TGTGCCTGGTCCCAGGGGAAAGGAAACACCATATATTTT	CAWSQGKGNTIYF
few	-	TRBV6-1	TRBJ2-6	TGTGCCAGTATCGCGGGACTCGCTGGGGCCAACGTCCTGACTTTC	CASIAGLAGANVLTF
few	TRBD1	TRBV27	TRBJ1-1	TGTGCCAGCACTCGACAGGGGAACACTGAAGCTTTCTTT	CASTRQGNTEAFF
many	-	TRBV11-2	TRBJ1-1	TGTGCCAGCAGCGAGGGACTCCCTGGGAGGAACACTGAAGCTTTCTTT	CASSEGLPGRNTEAFF
-	TRBD1	TRBV6-5	TRBJ2-2	TGTGCCAGCAGTTACTCGACAGGGGGCGGGAACACCGGGGAGCTGTTTTTT	CASSYSTGGGNTGELFF
-	-	TRBV3-1	TRBJ2-7	TGTGCCAGCAGCCAAGAAGGGGTCAAGTACGAGCAGTACTTC	CASSQEGVKYEQYF
-	TRBD1	TRBV6-4	TRBJ1-5	TGTGCCAGCAGTGAAACAGGGGAGCAGCCCCAGCATTTT	CASSETGEQPQHF
-	TRBD1	TRBV6-2/TRBV6-3	TRBJ2-7	TGTGCCAGCAGTTACTCCCCCAACCGGGGGACAGGGGGCTACGAGCAGTACTTC	CASSYSPNRGTGGYEQYF
medium-sized	-	TRBV5-1	TRBJ1-2	TGCGCCAGCAGCTTGGCCCCACTTCCCCTCACCGACGACTATGGCTACACCTTC	CASSLAPLPLTDDYGYTF
many	-	TRBV15	TRBJ1-5	TGTGCCACGACCCCAGGGATGGGGCCCAATCAGCCCCAGCATTTT	CATTPGMGPNQPQHF
-	-	TRBV5-1	TRBJ2-7	TGCGCCAGCAGCTCTGGAGGGGAGCAGTACTTC	CASSSGGEQYF
few	-	TRBV28	TRBJ1-1	TGTGCCACCACCCCCCCTGGAGGTAGGGACACTGAAGCTTTCTTT	CATTPPGGRDTEAFF
many	-	TRBV30	TRBJ2-5	TGTGCCTGGAGCCATGAGGACGCGGGGAGCCGAGAGACCCAGTACTTC	CAWSHEDAGSRETQYF
-	TRBD2	TRBV11-2	TRBJ2-7	TGTGCCAGCAGCCCCGCCGGGACTACCCGAGGTGAGCAGTACTTC	CASSPAGTTRGEQYF